This is a list of T cell receptor beta chains from one sample in a study of T cells in Graves' hyperthyroidism and ophthalmopathy. TCRdb re-called the multiplex PCR reads with MiXCR, one entry per CDR3 protein. The sample has some 690,000 distinct CDR3 sequences, roughly a sixth seen once; the top ten hold 15% to 17%. The sample taken for sequencing was blood. These receptor sequences come from a man aged 50-60 years with Graves' hyperthyroidism. The conserved cysteine and the conserved F or W are not part of the CDR3 here. A D gene is named only where the DNA matches it firmly. Clone size is shown for a subset of rows, as once, few, many or a class of expanded clone.

ASSQEGIPNTIY	TRBJ1-3	few	TRBV4-1	NA
ASSLGPSNQPQH	TRBJ1-5	many	TRBV5-1	NA
ASSFPVVAGVEDTQY	TRBJ2-3	many	TRBV28	TRBD2
ASDPKGPGGTNTGELF	TRBJ2-2	once	TRBV7-9	TRBD2
ASSELSGSSYEQY	TRBJ2-7	many	TRBV6-1	NA
ASSINLAGGYSEQF	TRBJ2-1	many	TRBV11-1	TRBD2
ASSQGFAASGRPSTDTQY	TRBJ2-3	many	TRBV14	TRBD2
ASSVLAGADNEQF	TRBJ2-1	many	TRBV2	TRBD2
ASSGPSGIRIYTDTRY	TRBJ2-3	NA	TRBV2	TRBD2
ASSPRSLGGRSPLH	TRBJ1-6	NA	TRBV4-1	NA
ASSLRGWTGPYEQY	TRBJ2-7	many	TRBV11-2	NA
AIGGDQETQY	TRBJ2-5	many	TRBV10-3	TRBD2
ASSLSTGRATEAF	TRBJ1-1	many	TRBV5-1	NA
AWSVGVHTEAF	TRBJ1-1	NA	TRBV30	NA
ASSPSIRTNTEAF	TRBJ1-1	NA	TRBV5-5	NA
ASTLSGSGTDTQY	TRBJ2-3	many	TRBV11-2	TRBD2
AWRRGTVTEAF	TRBJ1-1	many	TRBV30	NA
ASSPREAYEQY	TRBJ2-7	few	TRBV2	TRBD2
ASSLVGSREQF	TRBJ2-1	few	TRBV25-1	NA
ASSYSDGRTEAF	TRBJ1-1	many	TRBV6-2/TRBV6-3	NA
ASSGGLAETYEQY	TRBJ2-7	NA	TRBV7-9	TRBD2
ATSVGGGPGLAGGWYNEQF	TRBJ2-1	many	TRBV24-1	TRBD2
ASSLETSASWGEQF	TRBJ2-1	NA	TRBV5-1	TRBD2
ALNYGYT	TRBJ1-2	many	TRBV30	NA
ASSLGRVGSPLH	TRBJ1-6	few	TRBV6-5	NA
ASSLAVGGPETQY	TRBJ2-5	NA	TRBV5-5	NA
ASRLAKNIQY	TRBJ2-4	many	TRBV2	NA
SALPGQGALYSGNTIY	TRBJ1-3	NA	TRBV20-1	TRBD1
ASSQYWGLSKF	TRBJ2-1	NA	TRBV14	TRBD2
ASSPNAGTGGAYTEAS	TRBJ1-1	NA	TRBV18	TRBD1
ASSSLAGGAQSSYNEQF	TRBJ2-1	many	TRBV11-2	TRBD2
SVEQVLMNTEAF	TRBJ1-1	NA	TRBV29-1	NA
SGTIEGVEQY	TRBJ2-7	NA	TRBV29-1	NA
ASSPDSYSPLH	TRBJ1-6	NA	TRBV6-1	NA
ARDRDPGTEAF	TRBJ1-1	few	TRBV30	NA
ASSKFSGQETQY	TRBJ2-5	few	TRBV28	NA
ASSPAYSGNTIY	TRBJ1-3	NA	TRBV6-1	NA
ASSPSLGAVDEQF	TRBJ2-1	many	TRBV7-6	NA
ASSQASAGEGEQF	TRBJ2-1	once	TRBV4-3	TRBD2
ASSPGGTGTSPLH	TRBJ1-6	many	TRBV6-2/TRBV6-3	NA
ASSPGVRGQGTSSYEQY	TRBJ2-7	few	TRBV18	TRBD1
ASSFGGVGETTDTQY	TRBJ2-3	many	TRBV28	TRBD2
ASSFIGTGGYDMNTEAF	TRBJ1-1	many	TRBV12-3/TRBV12-4	TRBD1
ASSRLPDRGATEAF	TRBJ1-1	many	TRBV19	TRBD1
ASRVSSGSYEQY	TRBJ2-7	NA	TRBV19	TRBD2
ASSLVRDRIFNSPLH	TRBJ1-6	many	TRBV7-8	TRBD1
ASSPDRGLGRTLAKNIQY	TRBJ2-4	few	TRBV7-8	TRBD1
ASSLGAGGQYEQY	TRBJ2-7	many	TRBV7-3	TRBD1
ASSIYGGASNQPQH	TRBJ1-5	few	TRBV19	NA
SANPFNGYT	TRBJ1-2	few	TRBV20-1	NA
ASNGQGLTDTQY	TRBJ2-3	NA	TRBV19	TRBD1
ASSNRGLNYGYT	TRBJ1-2	many	TRBV12-3/TRBV12-4	NA
ATSRGPPYYEQY	TRBJ2-7	few	TRBV15	NA
ASSFVGGNSPLH	TRBJ1-6	many	TRBV12-3/TRBV12-4	NA
ASSLTRASGANVLT	TRBJ2-6	NA	TRBV13	NA